The sequence of this T cell receptor (beta chain) was determined in a study of blood T cell repertoires in COVID-19. Original methodology: By means of reference gene primer amplification, nucleated cell counts were estimated. The method was immunoSEQ multiplex PCR; TCRdb's version includes in-frame clones alone and lacks a portion of them. The V and J calls and the clone size are those of that table, but D and trimming were determined from the DNA. The sample has roughly 80,000 clones, roughly nine tenths seen once; the top ten hold 16%. CDR3 length: 15 residues. Germline V lookup: CDR1 SGHTA, CDR2 FQGNSA. V was pared by 2 bases and J by 6 bases, with 13 bases between.

This TCR derives from a woman over 75 with active or convalescent COVID-19. What was sequenced was peripheral blood. The chain combines TRBV7-2 with TRBJ2-2; D may be TRBD2 (5 bases). The DNA of the CDR3 is TGTGCCAGCAGCTTAACTAGTGCCTCCCCCGGGGAGCTGTTTTTT. As protein: CASSLTSASPGELFF.